The entry that follows covers one T cell receptor (beta chain) sequence. This entry is derived from a study of T cell changes during pregnancy in multiple sclerosis. Here immunoSEQ multiplex PCR was the method, and the copy in TCRdb shows in-frame clones only, minus some. The data hold roughly 65,000 clones, with more than 75% observed a single time. The CDR3 spans 17 residues. The germline V gene encodes CDR1 MNHEY and CDR2 SMNVEV (reference sequence). J lost 2 bases, V lost 3 bases, and 7 bases had no gene match. The material sequenced was peripheral blood, taken in the third trimester of pregnancy. V gene TRBV27 combines with J gene TRBJ2-2, with 9 bases matching TRBD1. The source is a female donor in good health, enrolled as a control in a pregnancy study. The CDR3 reads CASSFNWGQGNTGELFF. CDR3 nucleotide sequence: TGTGCCAGCAGTTTTAACTGGGGACAGGGAAACACCGGGGAGCTGTTTTTT.